This T cell receptor beta chain originates from a study of OX40 agonist ivuxolimab in advanced cancers. Study information: Patients were dosed intravenously with ivuxolimab at 0.01 to 10 mg/kg every 2 weeks. Melanoma, hepatocellular carcinoma, head and neck or renal cell cancer occurred in dose-escalation patients. Study outcomes and limitations: Low levels of normalized T-cell clonal expansion also appeared in some nonresponders.

This table comes from immunoSEQ multiplex PCR, and its TCRdb copy is limited to in-frame clones, with some not included. Of some 100,000 clones in the sample, 85% to 90% were seen once. Note on this clone: Its specificity is unknown.

This TCR was sampled from an adult with an advanced solid tumor such as melanoma, head and neck, liver or kidney cancer. Material: CD4+ or CD8+ T cells sorted from blood, obtained in a trial of the OX40 agonist ivuxolimab.

CDR3 nucleotide sequence: TGTGCCAGCAGCTTACGGCAGATTCCGAACACCGGGGAGCTGTTTTTT. This codes for CASSLRQIPNTGELFF. The rearrangement uses TRBV7-2 and TRBJ2-2; D gene unclear. Germline V CDR1 and CDR2: SGHTA, FQGNSA. V was shortened by 2 bases and J by 0 bases, with 10 bases between the two germline ends. The CDR3 has 16 amino acids.